Listed here is a single TCR beta chain. The antigen is undetermined. This CDR3 is built from 12 residues. The germline V gene encodes CDR1 SQVTM and CDR2 ANQGSEA. V was shortened by 6 bases and J by 2 bases, with 9 bases between the two germline ends. The data are from a study of follicular helper T cells after annual influenza vaccination. Findings and limits, study-wide: Most later recoveries of Day 7 ICOS+CD38+ clones were ICOS-CD38- cTfh.

This table comes from immunoSEQ multiplex PCR, and its TCRdb copy is limited to in-frame clones, with some not included. The sample records around 1,300 clones, under 85% being singletons. The time point here: 2015-2016 season, pre-vaccination. Adults received seasonal inactivated influenza vaccine, with sorted blood CD4 subsets sequenced before and after. The TCR sequence derives from an adult who received the influenza vaccine. The chain has TRBV29-1 and TRBJ2-3; D remains ambiguous. The sequencing here drew on CXCR5+ CD38+ circulating T follicular helper cells from blood, taken on the day of influenza vaccination. Subset given: circulating Tfh, non-naive CD4+CXCR5+PD-1+ (ICOS+CD38+ or ICOS-CD38-). The CDR3 DNA reads TGCAGCGTGGTAGAAAACACAGATACGCAGTATTTT. Translation: CSVVENTDTQYF.